The 2 T cell receptor beta chains presented below share a single source sample, sequenced in a study of cytotoxic CD8 clonotypes in ibrutinib-treated CLL. Clones were sequenced by immunoSEQ multiplex PCR, and TCRdb holds only the in-frame ones, with some missing. The table lists 150,000 or so clones, around 80% of them singletons. The sequencing used PBMCs, collected after 36 months of ibrutinib treatment. The receptors come from a human donor with chronic lymphocytic leukemia.

This clone has more than one count but fewer than ten. The chain joins TRBV5-1 to TRBJ1-3; TRBD1 is a possible D gene (5 bases). The CDR3 runs to 14 residues. Germline V gene sequence: CDR1 SGHRS, CDR2 YFSETQ. V dropped 2 bases and J dropped 2 bases, with 8 bases sitting between them. The CDR3 sequence is CASSFGQAGNTIYF. The CDR3, as DNA: TGCGCCAGCAGCTTTGGACAAGCTGGAAACACCATATATTTT.

The CDR3 loop is CASSLGDRFEAFF. The CDR3 DNA sequence: TGCGCCAGCAGCTTGGGGGACAGGTTCGAAGCTTTCTTT. This chain uses TRBV5-1 with TRBJ1-1, with 8 bases fitting TRBD1. With 0 bases clipped from V and 8 bases from J, the junction kept 3 bases outside the gene matches. CDR3 length: 13 residues. CDR1 SGHRS and CDR2 YFSETQ come from the germline V gene.